This T cell receptor beta chain stems from a study of blood T cell repertoires in COVID-19 (dated by TCRdb to 2020 to 2022). For the study in its entirety: Samples covering the acute and convalescent phases of COVID-19 were provided by collaborators in the United States, Italy and Spain. The prospective study material was composed of cDNA or gDNA derived from T cells, B-cell-depleted T cells, or PBMCs. The dataset comprised deeply sampled blood TCRbeta repertoires from subjects exposed to, actively infected with, or recovered from COVID-19. The repertoires were released in a freely available public database meant as a resource for research on the immune response to SARS-CoV-2. The samples were drawn from two sources: the first 160 participants of the ongoing ImmuneRACE study, and about 1,300 subjects contributed by 6 global collaborators. A de-identified subject ID, COVID-19 status, age in years and sex were almost always included in the sample metadata. Where HLA class I and class II types were available, the types were taken from metadata supplied by the sample provider, not from assay-based typing. Broader findings and caveats from the paper: The amount of clinical and demographic metadata varied by source and participant and was provided uncurated.

The V end loses 3 bases and the J end loses 4 bases, and a stretch of 15 bases separates them. The CDR3 holds 14 amino acids from the cysteine to the phenylalanine. Only the CDR3 DNA is retained, 42 bases long and in frame from the first base. CDR1 and CDR2 were assigned from the germline V gene (reference sequence) as DFQATT and SNEGSKA. TCRbeta CDR3 regions were amplified from genomic DNA by means of the immunoSEQ Assay, a bias-controlled multiplex PCR. For the original study's pipeline: Nucleated cell counts per sample were estimated from amplification of reference gene primers within the assay. To quantify the absolute abundance of each unique TCRbeta CDR3 rearrangement, sequence reads were collapsed and filtered. For each sample, productive Simpson clonality was calculated as the square root of Simpson's diversity index across productive rearrangements. In its TCRdb copy, this immuneACCESS table keeps in-frame sequences only and misses some clones. Where compared with another copy, unresolved V genes explain less than half of these, and the others have no known cause. V, J and clone size were drawn from that table, and D and trimming were deduced from the DNA. Here the sample has over 250,000 clones; 86% occur a single time. Clones ranked in the top ten supply approximately 2.5% of the sample.

Comment on this clone: Its target antigen remains unknown. No base quality values were provided; no much bigger clone lies one nucleotide off.

In the prospective study, participants were about 18 to 95 years old, resided in around 25 geographic areas of the United States, and were enrolled through a virtual design. Cohort assignment in the prospective study relied on participant-reported clinical history from a screening survey and a study questionnaire. For ImmuneRACE Cohort 3, a participant was defined as recovered based on two consecutive negative NP/OP PCR tests, clearance by a healthcare professional, or resolution of symptoms. In the prospective study, whole blood, serum and a nasopharyngeal or oropharyngeal swab were collected from each participant by mobile phlebotomists. Over a roughly two-month period, participants in the prospective study had the option of providing additional blood draws and questionnaires. Before DNA extraction, prospective study blood samples were shipped either frozen or at room temperature.

Sequenced input: PBMCs or T cells enriched from blood (not recorded which). The sequence came from a young woman who had recovered from COVID-19. The sequence joins TRBV20-1 to TRBJ2-5, and possibly TRBD2, on 6 matching bases. The DNA sequence is as follows: TGCAGTGCTAGTCAGACTAGTTTCGGAGAGACCCAGTACTTC. This is translated as CSASQTSFGETQYF.